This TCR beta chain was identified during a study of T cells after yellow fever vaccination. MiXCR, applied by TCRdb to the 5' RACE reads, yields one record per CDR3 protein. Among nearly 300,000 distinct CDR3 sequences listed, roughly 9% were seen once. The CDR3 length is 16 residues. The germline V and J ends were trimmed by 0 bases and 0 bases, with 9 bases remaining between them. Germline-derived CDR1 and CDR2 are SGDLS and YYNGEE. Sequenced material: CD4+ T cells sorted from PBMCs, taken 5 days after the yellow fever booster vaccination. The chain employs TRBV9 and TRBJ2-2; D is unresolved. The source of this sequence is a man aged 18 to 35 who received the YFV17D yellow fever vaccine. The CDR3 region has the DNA TGTGCCAGCAGCGTAGCCCTCTACGCGAACACCGGGGAGCTGTTTTTT. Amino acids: CASSVALYANTGELFF.